Presented here are 23 T cell receptor beta chains from one specimen sequenced in a study of T cells in tuberculosis. After thawing and overnight rest, PBMC were stained with GMM-loaded CD1B tetramer, viability dye and anti-CD3 for sorting. C32 glucose monomycolate from Rhodococcus equi was loaded onto the CD1B tetramers. Repertoires were generated with immunoSEQ multiplex PCR, while TCRdb's copy carries only in-frame clones and drops some. Of approximately 100,000 clones listed, approximately 91% are singletons. The sequencing sample was made of CD1b-GMM tetramer-negative cells sorted from PBMCs. These receptors were collected from an adult woman with latent tuberculosis.

CDR3 region: CASSQSGQGPQETQYF. Here the CDR3 DNA reads TGCGCCAGCAGCCAGTCGGGACAGGGGCCCCAAGAGACCCAGTACTTC. The V and J genes are TRBV4-1 and TRBJ2-5; 10 bases map to TRBD1. Germline V CDR1 and CDR2: MGHRA, YSYEKL. Losses at the gene ends were 3 bases for V and 1 base for J; bases not matched to a gene: 5. This CDR3 has 16 residues.

This chain joins TRBV2 and TRBJ2-3; 11 bases align to TRBD2. CDR3 size: 17 residues. The germline V gene has CDR1 SNHLY and CDR2 FYNNEI. Trimming took 5 bases from V and 2 from J; bases not matched to a gene: 9. This chain's CDR3 is CASSWGLAVTPTDTQYF. The CDR3 DNA follows: TGTGCCAGCAGTTGGGGACTAGCGGTTACCCCCACAGATACGCAGTATTTT.

The gene calls are TRBV9 and TRBJ1-3; 8 bases fit TRBD1. The CDR3 loop spans 16 amino acids. Looked up from germline, CDR1 is SGDLS and CDR2 is YYNGEE. The trim removed 1 base at V and 0 bases at J, leaving 3 bases unmatched. The CDR3 loop reads CASSVRDRISGNTIYF. CDR3 DNA sequence: TGTGCCAGCAGCGTAAGGGACAGGATCTCTGGAAACACCATATATTTT.

This sequence joins TRBV5-4 and TRBJ2-3, with TRBD2 identical over 10 bases. Germline V gene data show CDR1 as SGHNT and CDR2 as YYREEE (reference sequence). This CDR3 is built from 16 residues. The V and J ends lost 3 bases and 5 bases, in that order; junction bases with no gene match: 9. The CDR3 DNA reads as TGTGCCAGCAGCTCACAGCGGGGGGGCGGGGGAGATACGCAGTATTTT. This gives the protein CASSSQRGGGGDTQYF.

The chain recombines TRBV19 with TRBJ1-5; TRBD1 matches at 10 bases. The CDR3 covers 16 residues. Germline V gives CDR1 LNHDA, CDR2 SQIVND (reference sequence). The V segment lost 5 bases and the J segment 4 bases; nucleotides outside the gene matches: 8. The CDR3 nucleotides are TGTGCCAGTAGTGGGAGACAGGGGGCAGGTAATCAGCCCCAGCATTTT. Protein sequence: CASSGRQGAGNQPQHF.

This chain connects TRBV25-1 to TRBJ2-5; 8 bases map to TRBD2. CDR1 and CDR2 (germline): MGHDK, SYGVNS. Trimming took 3 bases from V and 3 from J; bases not matched to a gene: 0. This CDR3 is built from 13 residues. DNA for the CDR3: TGTGCCAGCAGTGAGCGGGGGGAAGAGACCCAGTACTTC. Its protein is CASSERGEETQYF. The full variable domain, with the rest looked up from reference TRBV25-1 and TRBJ2-5, is EADIYQTPRYLVIGTGKKITLECSQTMGHDKMYWYQQDPGMELHLIHYSYGVNSTEKGDLSSESTVSRIRTEHFPLTLESARPSHTSQYLCASSERGEETQYFGPGTRLLVL.

The chain recombines TRBV14 with TRBJ2-5; 7 positions agree with TRBD2. The CDR3 runs 18 residues. V lost 0 bases to trimming and J lost 1 base; unmatched junction nucleotides: 11. CDR1 is SGHDN, CDR2 FVKESK, per germline. DNA of the CDR3: TGTGCCAGCAGCCAAGATCGCGTTCTAGCGGCTTTCCAAGAGACCCAGTACTTC. It encodes CASSQDRVLAAFQETQYF.

V gene TRBV11-2 combines with J gene TRBJ1-2, with no clear D. V was cut by 3 bases and J by 6 bases, with 14 bases left in between. Germline values: CDR1 SGHAT, CDR2 FQNNGV. The CDR3 extends over 14 amino acids. CDR3 nucleotide sequence: TGTGCCAGCAGCTTGAACAGTCGATCCCATGGCTACACCTTC. Translating gives CASSLNSRSHGYTF.

Here the CDR3 reads CASSRGRRNIQYF. CDR3 DNA: TGTGCCAGCAGCAGGGGGCGCCGTAACATTCAGTACTTC. The rearrangement joins TRBV2 to TRBJ2-4, with 8 bases lining up with TRBD1. Germline V gene lookup returns CDR1 SNHLY and CDR2 FYNNEI. The CDR3 runs 13 residues. Trimming took 6 bases from V and 7 from J; bases not matched to a gene: 5.

The J gene is TRBJ1-2, the V gene TRBV19; perhaps TRBD1 as D (5 bases). The CDR3 length is 14 residues. CDR1 and CDR2 (germline): LNHDA, SQIVND (reference sequence). Trimming removed 1 base from V and 4 bases from J, with 10 bases in between. The CDR3 DNA is TGTGCCAGTAGTATAGGGCAGGGCGGCTATGGCTACACCTTC. This gives the protein CASSIGQGGYGYTF.

V and J are TRBV6-1 and TRBJ2-7, with TRBD2 matching 16 bases. The CDR3 extends over 18 amino acids. With V trimmed by 3 bases and J by 2 bases, 7 bases remained unmatched. CDR1 and CDR2 from the germline V gene are MNHNS and SASEGT. The CDR3 region has the DNA TGTGCCAGCAGTGAGGGGACTAGCGGGGGGGCTATTACCTACGAGCAGTACTTC. Amino acid sequence: CASSEGTSGGAITYEQYF.

Only one count was recorded for this clone. The gene calls are TRBV9 and TRBJ1-3, with a possible D match to TRBD1 (6 bases). V dropped 0 bases and J dropped 3 bases, with 10 bases sitting between them. Germline loops: CDR1 SGDLS, CDR2 YYNGEE. The CDR3 contains 15 residues. The CDR3, as DNA: TGTGCCAGCAGCGTAGCAGGGGCGGTTGGAAACACCATATATTTT. Amino acid sequence: CASSVAGAVGNTIYF.

Here the CDR3 DNA reads TGTGCCAGCAGCGCCGGGACAGGGACCGGGGAGCTGTTTTTT. This translates into CASSAGTGTGELFF. J is TRBJ2-2 and V is TRBV6-1; 9 bases fit TRBD1. Germline V gives CDR1 MNHNS, CDR2 SASEGT. The CDR3 extends over 14 amino acids. With V trimmed by 6 bases and J by 5 bases, 4 bases remained unmatched.

The chain employs TRBV10-1 and TRBJ2-2, with TRBD2 as a possible D gene (6 bases). Deletions cut 7 bases from V and 7 bases from J, with 10 bases between. The CDR3 has 12 residues. Germline values: CDR1 WNHNN, CDR2 SYGVQD (reference sequence). The CDR3 DNA sequence: TGCGCCAGCACCCGGGACTTCGGGGAGCTGTTTTTT. Protein: CASTRDFGELFF.

The rearrangement links TRBV29-1 to TRBJ2-5; 7 bases are shared with TRBD1. This CDR3 comprises 15 residues. Germline loops: CDR1 SQVTM, CDR2 ANQGSEA. Trimming took 6 bases from V and 5 from J; bases not matched to a gene: 15. This CDR3 is CSVTLPDRPRETQYF. The CDR3 DNA reads TGCAGCGTAACGCTACCGGACAGGCCCCGGGAGACCCAGTACTTC.

The rearrangement links TRBV19 to TRBJ1-2; 7 bases map to TRBD1. Germline-derived CDR1 and CDR2 are LNHDA and SQIVND (reference sequence). V dropped 6 bases and J dropped 6; count of bases not matched to a gene: 7. There are 13 residues in the CDR3. CDR3 nucleotide sequence: TGTGCCAGTAGCTTCCTCCAGGGGGATGGCTACACCTTC. As protein: CASSFLQGDGYTF.

This sequence joins TRBV5-6 and TRBJ2-1; TRBD1 might be the D (6 bases). This CDR3 is 13 amino acids long. Per germline, CDR1 SGHDT and CDR2 YYEEEE. V dropped 4 bases and J dropped 3 bases, with 8 bases sitting between them. In DNA, the CDR3 is TGTGCCAGCAGCATGGACAGCTACAATGAGCAGTTCTTC. This sequence encodes CASSMDSYNEQFF.

In this sample, this clone turned up once. This chain joins TRBV7-2 and TRBJ1-1; perhaps TRBD1 as D (6 bases). The CDR3 runs to 15 residues. The V end lost 5 bases, the J end lost 4 bases, and 17 bases lay between the germline ends. CDR1 SGHTA and CDR2 FQGNSA come from the germline V gene. CDR3 residues: CASSPQGDRSTEAFF. The CDR3 DNA reads as TGTGCCAGCAGCCCCCAGGGTGACAGGAGCACTGAAGCTTTCTTT.

This sequence joins TRBV7-9 and TRBJ1-6; D may be TRBD1 (6 bases). With 5 bases removed from V and 10 bases from J, the gap between germline ends came to 15 bases. CDR1 is SEHNR and CDR2 is FQNEAQ in the germline V gene (reference sequence). The CDR3 length is 14 residues. The CDR3 DNA follows: TGTGCCAGCAGCGTTGACAGGTCCCTCTCACCCCTCCACTTT. As protein: CASSVDRSLSPLHF.

The V call is TRBV15, the J call TRBJ1-2; 10 bases align to TRBD1. CDR1 and CDR2 from the germline V gene are LNHNV and YYDKDF (reference sequence). Trimming at V came to 0 bases and at J to 9 bases, leaving 7 bases not matched to a gene. This CDR3 has 15 residues. The CDR3 region has the DNA TGTGCCACCAGCAGAGATCGGGGGACAGGGGTTAGCTACACCTTC. It translates to CATSRDRGTGVSYTF. The full variable domain, rest sourced from reference TRBV15 and TRBJ1-2, is DAMVIQNPRYQVTQFGKPVTLSCSQTLNHNVMYWYQQKSSQAPKLLFHYYDKDFNNEADTPDNFQSRRPNTSFCFLDIRSPGLGDTAMYLCATSRDRGTGVSYTFGSGTRLTVV.

The chain combines TRBV19 with TRBJ2-1; the D gene is possibly TRBD2 (7 bases). Germline values: CDR1 LNHDA, CDR2 SQIVND (reference sequence). Trimming took off 4 bases at V and 7 bases at J, with 17 bases between the two ends. This CDR3 spans 15 amino acids. The CDR3 DNA is TGTGCCAGTAGTAAGGCGGGGGCCTCGGGGAATGAGCAGTTCTTC. It translates to CASSKAGASGNEQFF. Full variable domain (missing parts from reference TRBV19 and TRBJ2-1): DGGITQSPKYLFRKEGQNVTLSCEQNLNHDAMYWYRQDPGQGLRLIYYSQIVNDFQKGDIAEGYSVSREKKESFPLTVTSAQKNPTAFYLCASSKAGASGNEQFFGPGTRLTVL.

The CDR3, as DNA: TGTGCCACCAGCAGAGAGAAAGGGGGCGCGTCGGCCAAAAACATTCAGTACTTC. This encodes CATSREKGGASAKNIQYF. The chain combines TRBV15 with TRBJ2-4; 7 bases map to TRBD1. The CDR3 length is 18 residues. From germline, CDR1 is LNHNV and CDR2 YYDKDF (reference sequence). V was pared by 0 bases and J by 1 base, with 9 bases of the junction left unmatched.

V and J are TRBV14 and TRBJ2-1; TRBD2 matches at 14 bases. Germline V gives CDR1 SGHDN, CDR2 FVKESK. The CDR3 sequence is 19 residues long. Trimming cost V 4 bases and J 2 bases; bases outside gene matches: 10. The CDR3 DNA is TGTGCCAGCAGCCCAGGGACTAGCGGGGGCCCGGGTCCCTACAATGAGCAGTTCTTC. The encoded protein is CASSPGTSGGPGPYNEQFF.